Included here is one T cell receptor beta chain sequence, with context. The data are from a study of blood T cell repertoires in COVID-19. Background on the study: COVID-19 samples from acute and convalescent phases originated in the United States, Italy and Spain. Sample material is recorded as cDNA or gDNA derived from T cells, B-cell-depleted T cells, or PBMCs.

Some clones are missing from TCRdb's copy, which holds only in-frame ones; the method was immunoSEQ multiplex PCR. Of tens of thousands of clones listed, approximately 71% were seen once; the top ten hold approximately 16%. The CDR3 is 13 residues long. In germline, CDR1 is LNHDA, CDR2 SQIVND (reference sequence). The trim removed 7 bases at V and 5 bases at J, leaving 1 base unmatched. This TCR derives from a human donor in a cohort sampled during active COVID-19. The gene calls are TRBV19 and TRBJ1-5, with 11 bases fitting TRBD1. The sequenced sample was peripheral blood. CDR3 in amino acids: CASKGQGDQPQHF. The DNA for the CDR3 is TGTGCCAGTAAGGGACAGGGGGATCAGCCCCAGCATTTT.